This T cell receptor (beta chain) comes out of a study of regulatory T cells in long-lasting Graves disease (dated by TCRdb to 2020 to 2023). Context from the whole study: Persistent Graves' disease meant more than 5 years of antithyroid drug treatment with TSH receptor autoantibodies that stayed positive. Persistent Graves' disease patients were compared with newly diagnosed Graves' disease patients by peripheral blood TCR sequencing and RNA sequencing. The study was registered as a clinical trial and conducted in China. TCR sequencing covered some 13 persistent and 20 newly diagnosed Graves' disease patients, approximately 33 samples in total. Persistent Graves' disease patients in the clinical cohort had taken antithyroid drugs for approximately ten years on average. Overall study results and their limits: The authors noted that the small sample size was a limitation that may lower accuracy. Peripheral blood alone was examined, since thyroid tissue, which constituted the primary lesion, could not be accessed. A larger number of public clonotypes was shared among persistent patients (more than 2,500) than among newly diagnosed patients (approximately 1,000). Only the TCR beta chain was sequenced and analyzed. Persistent Graves' disease patients showed lower TCR Shannon entropy and fewer highly expanded clones than newly diagnosed patients, suggesting clonal expansion. Preferential use of TRBV28, TRBJ1-2 and TRBJ2-5 was observed in persistent disease, whereas TRBV20-1 and TRBJ2-1 were favored in newly diagnosed disease.

Taken with the paper, the label for time point translates to: persistent/refractory GD, antithyroid drugs over 5 years with positive TRAb. For both TCR sequencing and RNA sequencing, RNA was extracted from PBMCs in TRIzol. The diagnosis of Graves' disease followed American Thyroid Association guidelines. Recruitment of patients was carried out at an endocrinology department in Xi'an, China. Each patient gave approximately 9 milliliters of peripheral blood, collected in an EDTA anticoagulant tube. PBMCs were isolated by Ficoll Paque Plus density gradient separation without further T cell sorting. An Agilent 2100 Bioanalyzer and agarose gel were used to check RNA quality, and a NanoDrop 2000 was used to measure RNA concentration. In its sample, this clonotype was seen a few times. Its binding antigen is unknown. Base qualities are not recorded, but no much larger clone differs from it by a single base.

The germline V gene (reference sequence) provides CDR1 DFQATT and CDR2 SNEGSKA. Trimming accounts for 0 bases at V and 9 bases at J, while the number of junction bases matched to no gene is 13. From the cysteine up to the phenylalanine, the CDR3 has a length of 16 residues. CDR3 DNA is the only sequence kept; it has 48 bases, read in frame from the first base. Receptor amplification or capture employed multiplex PCR. The listed sequencing device is Illumina HiSeq 4000. To build TCR beta libraries, CDR3 regions were amplified by Arm-PCR using iRepertoire HTBI primers. Before sequencing, the PCR products underwent gel purification. Per the authors' processing: A total of around 59 TRBV and 14 TRBJ segments were identified across samples and were used for gene usage analysis of CDR3 amino acid clonotypes. COPE and FqMerger were used to merge the filtered high-quality paired reads into contigs. BLAST was used to align contigs to the IMGT TRBV, TRBD and TRBJ reference genes, and CDR3 was defined following IMGT. Any clonotype with a frequency above 0.1% was classified as a highly expanded clone. Shannon entropy served as the measure of repertoire diversity, while the Gini coefficient captured V-J evenness. Public clonotypes were defined as clonotypes shared by more than one individual. TCRdb passed the public sequencing reads through fastp at Q25 and MiXCR, retaining productive beta sequences. CDR3 protein sequences are deduplicated, and each keeps its most common genes and DNA. TCRdb, rather than the study authors, made the V and J calls. The sample data list 500,000 to 800,000 distinct CDR3 sequences, and around 30% of these were observed just once. Around 42% of the sample goes to the ten largest clones.

The receptor's source is a female donor with Graves disease. This sample comprised peripheral blood mononuclear cells (PBMCs), obtained when the disease was refractory, from a patient treated with antithyroid drugs. The chain is made from TRBV20-1 and TRBJ2-1; 8 bases in the junction line up with TRBD1. The sequenced DNA: TGCAGTGCTAGAGATCCCGACAGGGGTCCATCGGGTGAGCAGTTCTTC. Its protein is CSARDPDRGPSGEQFF.